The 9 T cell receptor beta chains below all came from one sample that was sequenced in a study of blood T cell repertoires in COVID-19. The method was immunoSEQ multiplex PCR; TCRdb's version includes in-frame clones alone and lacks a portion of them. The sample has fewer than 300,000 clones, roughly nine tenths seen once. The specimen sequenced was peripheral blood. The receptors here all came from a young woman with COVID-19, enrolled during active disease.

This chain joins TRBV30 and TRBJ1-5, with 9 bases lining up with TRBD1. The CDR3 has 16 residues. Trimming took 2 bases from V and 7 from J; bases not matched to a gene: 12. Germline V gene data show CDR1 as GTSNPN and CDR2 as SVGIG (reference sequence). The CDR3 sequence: CAWSQYTGGGGQPQHF. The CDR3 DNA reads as TGTGCCTGGAGTCAATACACAGGGGGCGGAGGGCAGCCCCAGCATTTT.

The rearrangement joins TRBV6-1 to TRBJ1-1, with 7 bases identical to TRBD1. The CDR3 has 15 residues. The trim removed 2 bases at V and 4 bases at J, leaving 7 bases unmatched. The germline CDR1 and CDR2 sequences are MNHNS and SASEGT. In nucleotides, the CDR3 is TGTGCCAGCAGTGAAACAGGGGCGGGGAGCACTGAAGCTTTCTTT. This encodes CASSETGAGSTEAFF.

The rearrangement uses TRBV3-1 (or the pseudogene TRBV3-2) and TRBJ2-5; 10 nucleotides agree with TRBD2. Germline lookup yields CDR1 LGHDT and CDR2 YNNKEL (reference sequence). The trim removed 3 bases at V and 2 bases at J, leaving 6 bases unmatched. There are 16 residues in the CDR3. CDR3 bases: TGTGCCAGCAGCCAGGCCGGGACTAGCGTACAAGAGACCCAGTACTTC. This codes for CASSQAGTSVQETQYF.

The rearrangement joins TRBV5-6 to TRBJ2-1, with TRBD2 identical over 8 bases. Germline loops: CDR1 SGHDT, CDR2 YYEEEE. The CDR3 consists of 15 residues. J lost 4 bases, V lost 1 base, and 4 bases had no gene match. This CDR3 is CASSLTSGPYNEQFF. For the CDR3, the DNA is TGTGCCAGCAGCTTGACTAGCGGACCTTACAATGAGCAGTTCTTC.

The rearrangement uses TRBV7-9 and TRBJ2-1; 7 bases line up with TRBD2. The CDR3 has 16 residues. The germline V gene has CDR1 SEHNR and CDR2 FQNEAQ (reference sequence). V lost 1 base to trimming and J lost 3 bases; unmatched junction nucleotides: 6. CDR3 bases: TGTGCCAGCAGCTTAGATGGCGGGAGAGACTACAATGAGCAGTTCTTC. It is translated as CASSLDGGRDYNEQFF.

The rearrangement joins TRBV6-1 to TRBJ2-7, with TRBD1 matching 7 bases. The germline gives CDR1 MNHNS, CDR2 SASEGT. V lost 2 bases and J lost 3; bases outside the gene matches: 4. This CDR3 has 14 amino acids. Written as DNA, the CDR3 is TGTGCCAGCAGTGAATCGACAGGGTTCTACGAGCAGTACTTC. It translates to CASSESTGFYEQYF.

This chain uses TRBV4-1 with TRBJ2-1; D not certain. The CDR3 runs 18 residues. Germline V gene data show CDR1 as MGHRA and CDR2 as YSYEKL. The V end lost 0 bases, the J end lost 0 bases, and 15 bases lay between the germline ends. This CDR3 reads CASSQDRASLSSYNEQFF. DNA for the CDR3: TGCGCCAGCAGCCAAGATAGAGCGTCACTGAGCTCCTACAATGAGCAGTTCTTC.

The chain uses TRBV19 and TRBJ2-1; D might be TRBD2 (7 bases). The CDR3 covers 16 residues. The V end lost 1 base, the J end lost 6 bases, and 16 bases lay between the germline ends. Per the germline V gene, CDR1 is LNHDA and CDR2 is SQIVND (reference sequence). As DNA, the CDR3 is TGTGCCAGTAGTATAGGTTCGGGGGGCGCTGGCAATGAGCAGTTCTTC. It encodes CASSIGSGGAGNEQFF.

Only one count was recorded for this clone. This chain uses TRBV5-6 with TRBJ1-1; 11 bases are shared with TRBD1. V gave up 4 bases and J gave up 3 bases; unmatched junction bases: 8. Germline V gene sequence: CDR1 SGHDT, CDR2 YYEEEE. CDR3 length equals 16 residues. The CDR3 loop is CASSEVPGQGDTEAFF. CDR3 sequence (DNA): TGTGCCAGCAGCGAAGTCCCGGGACAGGGGGACACTGAAGCTTTCTTT.